The 7 T cell receptor beta chains in this list originate from one sample, sequenced in a study of shared clonotypes between healthy human individuals. Some clones are missing from TCRdb's copy, which holds only in-frame ones; the method was immunoSEQ multiplex PCR. The profile shows fewer than 650,000 clones, 60% to 85% of them singletons. Sample: PBMCs. These receptors were taken from a woman aged 40 to 50 in good health. Some clones in this sample may be carry-over from other donors' samples.

The chain employs TRBV19 and TRBJ2-2; D uncertain. The length of the CDR3 is 14 residues. The germline V gene has CDR1 LNHDA and CDR2 SQIVND (reference sequence). Between the trimmed V and J ends, which lost 4 bases and 5 bases, there was a span of 11 bases. DNA of the CDR3: TGTGCCAGTAGTAGGCTAGACTTAACCGGGGAGCTGTTTTTT. This codes for CASSRLDLTGELFF.

This chain uses TRBV19 with TRBJ2-7; possibly TRBD2 for D (6 bases). This CDR3 comprises 15 residues. Trimming cost V 5 bases and J 4 bases, with 18 bases left between them. Germline loops: CDR1 LNHDA, CDR2 SQIVND (reference sequence). CDR3 region: CASSPRWGGGYEQYF. The CDR3 coding sequence is TGTGCCAGTAGTCCCCGCTGGGGTGGGGGGTACGAGCAGTACTTC.

There are a few counts of this clone. This CDR3 is CAWETGDAKNIQYF. The CDR3 DNA reads TGTGCCTGGGAGACAGGGGACGCCAAAAACATTCAGTACTTC. J is TRBJ2-4 and V is TRBV30; TRBD1 matches at 8 bases. Trimming cost V 5 bases and J 1 base; bases outside gene matches: 4. The germline V gene encodes CDR1 GTSNPN and CDR2 SVGIG (reference sequence). This CDR3 spans 14 amino acids.

V usage is TRBV15 and J usage is TRBJ1-4; D unclear. Between the trimmed V and J ends, which lost 0 bases and 14 bases, there was a span of 13 bases. CDR3 size: 13 residues. The germline V gene encodes CDR1 LNHNV and CDR2 YYDKDF (reference sequence). This CDR3 is CATSRDPEGFLFF. The CDR3 DNA sequence: TGTGCCACCAGCAGAGATCCTGAGGGTTTCCTGTTTTTT.

The chain is built from TRBV7-8 and TRBJ2-1; the D is unclear. Germline V gene data show CDR1 as SGHVS and CDR2 as FQNEAQ. This CDR3 spans 14 amino acids. V shed 1 base and J shed 8 bases, with 12 bases lying between them. CDR3 coding DNA: TGTGCCAGCAGCTTAGAAGGTGAGCCCCATGAGCAGTTCTTC. Residues: CASSLEGEPHEQFF.

The chain has TRBV28 and TRBJ2-3; 10 bases map to TRBD2. Losses at the gene ends were 7 bases for V and 4 bases for J; bases not matched to a gene: 11. In germline, CDR1 is MDHEN, CDR2 SYDVKM. The CDR3 runs 16 residues. CDR3 nucleotide sequence: TGTGCCAGCAAGTATGGGGCTAGCGGGAGTGCAGATACGCAGTATTTT. As protein: CASKYGASGSADTQYF.

This chain connects TRBV2 to TRBJ1-4; possible D gene TRBD1, 5 bases. With 3 bases removed from V and 7 bases from J, the gap between germline ends came to 6 bases. Per the germline V gene, CDR1 is SNHLY and CDR2 is FYNNEI. This CDR3 contains 12 residues. CDR3 DNA sequence: TGTGCCAGCAGTGACAGGGTTGAAAAACTGTTTTTT. This gives the protein CASSDRVEKLFF.